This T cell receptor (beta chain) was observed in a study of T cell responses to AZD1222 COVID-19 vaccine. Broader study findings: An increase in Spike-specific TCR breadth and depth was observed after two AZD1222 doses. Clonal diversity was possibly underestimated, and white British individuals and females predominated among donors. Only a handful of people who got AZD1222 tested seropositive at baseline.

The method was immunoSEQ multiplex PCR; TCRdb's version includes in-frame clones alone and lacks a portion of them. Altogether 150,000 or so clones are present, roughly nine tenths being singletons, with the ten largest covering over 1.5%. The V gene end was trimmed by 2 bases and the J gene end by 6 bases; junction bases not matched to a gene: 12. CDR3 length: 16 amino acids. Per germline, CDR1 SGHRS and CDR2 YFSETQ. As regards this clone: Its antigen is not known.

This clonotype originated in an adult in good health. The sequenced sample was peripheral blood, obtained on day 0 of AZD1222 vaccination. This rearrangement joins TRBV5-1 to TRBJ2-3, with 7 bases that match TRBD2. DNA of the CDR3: TGCGCCAGCAGCTTCTATGCGGGAGAGTTCCGGGATACGCAGTATTTT. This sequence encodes CASSFYAGEFRDTQYF.